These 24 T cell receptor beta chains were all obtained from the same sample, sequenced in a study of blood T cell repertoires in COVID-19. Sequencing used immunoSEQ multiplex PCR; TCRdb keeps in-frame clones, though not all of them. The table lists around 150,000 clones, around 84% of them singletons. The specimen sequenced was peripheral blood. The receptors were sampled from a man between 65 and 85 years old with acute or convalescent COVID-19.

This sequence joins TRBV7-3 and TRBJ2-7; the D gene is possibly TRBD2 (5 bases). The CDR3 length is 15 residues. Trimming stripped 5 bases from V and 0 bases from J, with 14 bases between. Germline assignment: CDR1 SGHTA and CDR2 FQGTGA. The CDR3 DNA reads TGTGCCAGCAGCCTGGAGCGGCAGAGCTCCTACGAGCAGTACTTC. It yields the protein CASSLERQSSYEQYF.

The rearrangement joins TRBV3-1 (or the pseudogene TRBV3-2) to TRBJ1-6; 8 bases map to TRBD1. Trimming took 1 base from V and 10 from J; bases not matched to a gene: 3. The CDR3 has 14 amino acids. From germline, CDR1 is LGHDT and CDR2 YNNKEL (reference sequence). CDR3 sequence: CASSQGTGNSPLHF. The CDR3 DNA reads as TGTGCCAGCAGCCAAGGGACAGGGAACTCACCCCTCCACTTT.

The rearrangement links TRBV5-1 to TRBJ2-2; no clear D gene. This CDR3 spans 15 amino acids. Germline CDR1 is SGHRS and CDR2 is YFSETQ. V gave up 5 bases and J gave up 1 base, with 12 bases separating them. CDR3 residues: CASSPPYLNTGELFF. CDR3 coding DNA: TGCGCCAGCAGTCCCCCCTACTTGAACACCGGGGAGCTGTTTTTT.

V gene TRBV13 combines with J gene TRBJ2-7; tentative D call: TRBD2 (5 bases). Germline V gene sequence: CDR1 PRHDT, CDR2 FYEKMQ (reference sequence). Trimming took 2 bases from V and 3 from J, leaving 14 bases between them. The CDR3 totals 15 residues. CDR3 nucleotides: TGTGCCAGCAGCTTATCCGGACTTGGCGGCTACGAGCAGTACTTC. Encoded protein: CASSLSGLGGYEQYF.

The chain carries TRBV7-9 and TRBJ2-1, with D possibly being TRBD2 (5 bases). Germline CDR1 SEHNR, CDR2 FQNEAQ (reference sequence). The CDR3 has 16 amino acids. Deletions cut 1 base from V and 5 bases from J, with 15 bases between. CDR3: CASSLVLGNGNNEQFF. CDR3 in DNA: TGTGCCAGCAGCTTAGTTCTGGGTAACGGGAACAATGAGCAGTTCTTC.

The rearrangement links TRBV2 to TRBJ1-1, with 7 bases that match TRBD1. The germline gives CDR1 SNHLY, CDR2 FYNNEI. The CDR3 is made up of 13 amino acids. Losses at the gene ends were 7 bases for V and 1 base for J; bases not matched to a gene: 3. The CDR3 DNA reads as TGTGCCAGCACGGGGACAGCGAACACTGAAGCTTTCTTT. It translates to CASTGTANTEAFF.

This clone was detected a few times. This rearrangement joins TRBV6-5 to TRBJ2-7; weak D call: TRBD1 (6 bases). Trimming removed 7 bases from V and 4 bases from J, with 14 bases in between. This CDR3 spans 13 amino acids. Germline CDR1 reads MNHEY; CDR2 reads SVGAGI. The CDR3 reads CASTEQGKYEQYF. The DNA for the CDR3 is TGTGCCAGCACCGAACAGGGAAAGTACGAGCAGTACTTC.

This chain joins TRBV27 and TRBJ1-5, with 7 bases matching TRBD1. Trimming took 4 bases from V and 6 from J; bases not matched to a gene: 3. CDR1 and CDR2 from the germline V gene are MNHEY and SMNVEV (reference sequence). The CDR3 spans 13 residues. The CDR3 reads CASSSRGLQPQHF. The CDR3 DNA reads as TGTGCCAGCAGTTCGAGGGGGCTTCAGCCCCAGCATTTT.

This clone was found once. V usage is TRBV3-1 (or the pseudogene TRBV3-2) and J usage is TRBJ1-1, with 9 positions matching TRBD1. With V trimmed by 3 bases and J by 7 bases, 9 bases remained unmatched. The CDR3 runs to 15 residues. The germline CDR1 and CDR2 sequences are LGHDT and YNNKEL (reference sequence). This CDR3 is CASSQRDRESGEAFF. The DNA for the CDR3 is TGTGCCAGCAGCCAGCGGGACAGGGAGTCGGGTGAAGCTTTCTTT.

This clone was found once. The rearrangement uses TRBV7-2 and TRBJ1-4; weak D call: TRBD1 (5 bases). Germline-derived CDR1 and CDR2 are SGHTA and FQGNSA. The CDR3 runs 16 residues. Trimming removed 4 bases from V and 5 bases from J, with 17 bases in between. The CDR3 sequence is CASSSRWVGANEKLFF. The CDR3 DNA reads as TGTGCCAGCAGCTCCCGCTGGGTAGGGGCCAATGAAAAACTGTTTTTT.

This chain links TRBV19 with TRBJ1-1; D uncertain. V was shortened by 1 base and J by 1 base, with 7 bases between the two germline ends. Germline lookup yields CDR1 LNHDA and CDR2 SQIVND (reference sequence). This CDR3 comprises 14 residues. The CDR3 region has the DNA TGTGCCAGTAGTATAGTTCCTTGGAACACTGAAGCTTTCTTT. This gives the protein CASSIVPWNTEAFF.

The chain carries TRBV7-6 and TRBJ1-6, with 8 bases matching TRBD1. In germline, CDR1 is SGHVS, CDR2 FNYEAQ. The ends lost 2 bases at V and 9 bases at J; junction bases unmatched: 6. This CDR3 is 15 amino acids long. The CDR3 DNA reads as TGTGCCAGCAGCTTATACGACAGGGGAATTTCACCCCTCCACTTT. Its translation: CASSLYDRGISPLHF.

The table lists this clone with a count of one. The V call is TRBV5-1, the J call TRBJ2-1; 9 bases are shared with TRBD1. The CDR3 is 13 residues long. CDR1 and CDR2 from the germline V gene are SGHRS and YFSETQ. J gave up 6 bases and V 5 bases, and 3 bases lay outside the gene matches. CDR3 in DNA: TGCGCCAGCAGTTCGGGACAGGGCAATGAGCAGTTCTTC. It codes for CASSSGQGNEQFF.

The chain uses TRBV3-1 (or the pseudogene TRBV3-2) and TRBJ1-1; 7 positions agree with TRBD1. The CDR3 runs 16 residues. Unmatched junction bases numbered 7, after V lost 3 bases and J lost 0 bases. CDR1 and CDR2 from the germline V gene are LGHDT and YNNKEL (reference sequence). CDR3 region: CASSHSWTGLNTEAFF. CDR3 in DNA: TGTGCCAGCAGCCACTCCTGGACAGGCTTGAACACTGAAGCTTTCTTT.

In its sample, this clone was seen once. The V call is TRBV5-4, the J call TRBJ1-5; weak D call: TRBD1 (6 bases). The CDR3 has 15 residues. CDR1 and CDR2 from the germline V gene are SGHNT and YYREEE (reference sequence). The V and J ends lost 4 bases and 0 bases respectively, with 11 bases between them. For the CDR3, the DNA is TGTGCCAGCAGCGAGGGGGGGGATAGCAATCAGCCCCAGCATTTT. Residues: CASSEGGDSNQPQHF.

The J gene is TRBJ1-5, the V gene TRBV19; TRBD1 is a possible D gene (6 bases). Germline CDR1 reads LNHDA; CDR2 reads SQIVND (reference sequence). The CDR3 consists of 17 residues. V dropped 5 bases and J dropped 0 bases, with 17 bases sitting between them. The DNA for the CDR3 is TGTGCCAGTAGTCCGCTCCACAGGGAATATAGCAATCAGCCCCAGCATTTT. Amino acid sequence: CASSPLHREYSNQPQHF.

Here the CDR3 DNA reads TGTGCCAGCAGTGCCCCAGGGGGCCCCCTCGAGCAGTACTTC. This sequence encodes CASSAPGGPLEQYF. V gene TRBV28 combines with J gene TRBJ2-7; 8 bases are shared with TRBD1. There are 14 residues in the CDR3. Germline V gene lookup returns CDR1 MDHEN and CDR2 SYDVKM. The junction had 9 bases not matched to a gene; V was cut back by 5 bases and J by 6 bases.

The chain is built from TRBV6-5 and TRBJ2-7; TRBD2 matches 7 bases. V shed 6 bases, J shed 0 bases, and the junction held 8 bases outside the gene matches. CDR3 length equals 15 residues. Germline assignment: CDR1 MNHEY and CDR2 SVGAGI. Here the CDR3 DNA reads TGTGCCAGCAGGATGTTGGCTAGCGGCTCCTACGAGCAGTACTTC. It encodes CASRMLASGSYEQYF.

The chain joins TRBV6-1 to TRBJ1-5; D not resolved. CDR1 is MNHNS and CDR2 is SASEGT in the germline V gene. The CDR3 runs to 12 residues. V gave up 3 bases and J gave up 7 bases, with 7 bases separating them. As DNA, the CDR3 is TGTGCCAGCAGTGACAACGGGCAGCCCCAGCATTTT. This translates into CASSDNGQPQHF.

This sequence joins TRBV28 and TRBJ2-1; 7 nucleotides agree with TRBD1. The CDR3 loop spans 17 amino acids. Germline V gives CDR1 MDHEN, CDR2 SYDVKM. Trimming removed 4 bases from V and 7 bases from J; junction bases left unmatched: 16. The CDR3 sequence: CASSSPGGPYAGNEQFF. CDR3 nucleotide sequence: TGTGCCAGCAGTTCACCAGGGGGACCCTACGCCGGGAATGAGCAGTTCTTC.

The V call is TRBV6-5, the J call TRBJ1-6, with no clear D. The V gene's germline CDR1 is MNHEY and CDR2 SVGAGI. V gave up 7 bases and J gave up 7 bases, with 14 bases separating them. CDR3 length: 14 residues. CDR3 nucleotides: TGTGCCAGCACCACTATACTTAGAAATTCACCCCTCCACTTT. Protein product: CASTTILRNSPLHF.

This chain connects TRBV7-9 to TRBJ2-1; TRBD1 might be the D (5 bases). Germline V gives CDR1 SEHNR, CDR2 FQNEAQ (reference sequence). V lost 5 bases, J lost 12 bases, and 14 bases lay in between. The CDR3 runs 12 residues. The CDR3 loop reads CASSQGDIGQFF. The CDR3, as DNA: TGTGCCAGCAGCCAAGGGGATATCGGGCAGTTCTTC.

Here the CDR3 DNA reads TGTGCCAGCAGCCCCCCCACAGGGACAGGGGTAATGAGGGGACTGTTTTTT. Translating gives CASSPPTGTGVMRGLFF. The chain employs TRBV11-2 and TRBJ1-4, with 10 bases that match TRBD1. V lost 5 bases, J lost 13 bases, and 19 bases stayed unmatched. CDR3 size: 17 residues. Germline CDR1 is SGHAT and CDR2 is FQNNGV.

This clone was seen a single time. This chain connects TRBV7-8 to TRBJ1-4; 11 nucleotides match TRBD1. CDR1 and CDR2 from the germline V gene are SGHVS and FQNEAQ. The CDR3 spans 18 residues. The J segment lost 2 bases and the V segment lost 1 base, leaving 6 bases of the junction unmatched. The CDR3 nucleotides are TGTGCCAGCAGCTTAGACCGGGACAGGGGGTTCACTAATGAAAAACTGTTTTTT. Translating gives CASSLDRDRGFTNEKLFF.